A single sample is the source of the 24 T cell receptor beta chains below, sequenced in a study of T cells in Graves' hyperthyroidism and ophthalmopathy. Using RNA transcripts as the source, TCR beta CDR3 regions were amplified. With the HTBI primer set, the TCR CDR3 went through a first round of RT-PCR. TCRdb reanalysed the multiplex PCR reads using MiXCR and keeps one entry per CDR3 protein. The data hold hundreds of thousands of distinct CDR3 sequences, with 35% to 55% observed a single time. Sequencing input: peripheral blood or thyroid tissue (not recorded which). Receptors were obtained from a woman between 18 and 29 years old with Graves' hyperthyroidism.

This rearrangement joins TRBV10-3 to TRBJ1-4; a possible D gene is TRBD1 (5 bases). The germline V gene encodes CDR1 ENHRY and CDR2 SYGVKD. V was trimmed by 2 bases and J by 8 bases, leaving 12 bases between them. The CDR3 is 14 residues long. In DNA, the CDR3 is TGTGCCATCAGTGAGCCAGGGCAGACCGAAAAACTGTTTTTT. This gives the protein CAISEPGQTEKLFF.

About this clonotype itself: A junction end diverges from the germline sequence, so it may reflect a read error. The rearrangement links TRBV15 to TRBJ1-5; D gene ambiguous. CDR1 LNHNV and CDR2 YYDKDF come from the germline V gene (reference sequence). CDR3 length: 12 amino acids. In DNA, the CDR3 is TGTGCCACCAGCAGGGATTGGCAGCCCCAGCTTTTT. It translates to CATSRDWQPQLF.

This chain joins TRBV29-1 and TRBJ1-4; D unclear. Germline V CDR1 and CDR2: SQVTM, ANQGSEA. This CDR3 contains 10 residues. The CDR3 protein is CSLEAGKLFF. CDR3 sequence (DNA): TGCAGTTTGGAGGCTGGAAAACTGTTTTTT.

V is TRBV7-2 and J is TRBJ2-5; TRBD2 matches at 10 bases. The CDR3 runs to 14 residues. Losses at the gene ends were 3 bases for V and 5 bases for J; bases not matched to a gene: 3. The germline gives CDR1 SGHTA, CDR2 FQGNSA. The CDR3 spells CASSFAGLAETQYF. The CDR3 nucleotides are TGTGCCAGCAGCTTTGCGGGACTAGCGGAGACCCAGTACTTC.

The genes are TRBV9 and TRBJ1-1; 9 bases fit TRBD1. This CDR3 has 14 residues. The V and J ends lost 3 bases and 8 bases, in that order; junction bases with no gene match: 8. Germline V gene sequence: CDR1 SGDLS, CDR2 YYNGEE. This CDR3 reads CASSASGQGLEAFF. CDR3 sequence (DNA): TGTGCCAGCAGCGCGTCGGGACAGGGACTCGAAGCTTTCTTT.

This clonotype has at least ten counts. The CDR3 nucleotides read TGCAGTGCTGACCGGGACAGCCTCGGCAATCAGCCCCAGCATTTT. It codes for CSADRDSLGNQPQHF. The gene calls are TRBV20-1 and TRBJ1-5; 7 bases are a match to TRBD1. The V gene's germline CDR1 is DFQATT and CDR2 SNEGSKA (reference sequence). J gave up 2 bases and V 5 bases, and 9 bases lay outside the gene matches. The CDR3 loop spans 15 amino acids.

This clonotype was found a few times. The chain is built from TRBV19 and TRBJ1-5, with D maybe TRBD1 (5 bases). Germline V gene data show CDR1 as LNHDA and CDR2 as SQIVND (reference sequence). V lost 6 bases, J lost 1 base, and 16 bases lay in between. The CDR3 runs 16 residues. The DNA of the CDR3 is TGTGCCAGTAGGGCGGGGCAGGCAAGGAGCAATCAGCCCCAGCATTTT. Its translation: CASRAGQARSNQPQHF. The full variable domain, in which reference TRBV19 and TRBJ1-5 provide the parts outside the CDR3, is DGGITQSPKYLFRKEGQNVTLSCEQNLNHDAMYWYRQDPGQGLRLIYYSQIVNDFQKGDIAEGYSVSREKKESFPLTVTSAQKNPTAFYLCASRAGQARSNQPQHFGDGTRLSIL.

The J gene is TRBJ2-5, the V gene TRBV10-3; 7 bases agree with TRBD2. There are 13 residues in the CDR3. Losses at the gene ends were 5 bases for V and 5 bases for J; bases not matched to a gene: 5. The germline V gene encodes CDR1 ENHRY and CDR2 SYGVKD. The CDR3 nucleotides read TGTGCCATCAGTTCGCGGGAGCTGGAGACCCAGTACTTC. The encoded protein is CAISSRELETQYF.

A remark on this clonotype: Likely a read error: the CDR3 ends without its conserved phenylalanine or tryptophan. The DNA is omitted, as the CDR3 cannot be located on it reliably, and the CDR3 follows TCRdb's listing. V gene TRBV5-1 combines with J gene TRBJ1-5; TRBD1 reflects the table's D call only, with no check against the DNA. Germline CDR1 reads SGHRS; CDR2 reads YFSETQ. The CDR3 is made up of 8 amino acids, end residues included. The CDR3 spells CASSSIQG.

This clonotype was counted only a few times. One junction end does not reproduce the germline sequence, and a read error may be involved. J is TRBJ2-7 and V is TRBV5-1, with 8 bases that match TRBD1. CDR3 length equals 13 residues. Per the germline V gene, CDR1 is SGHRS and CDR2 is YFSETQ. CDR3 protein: CTSSLDRADEQYF. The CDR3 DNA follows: TGCACCAGCAGCTTGGACAGGGCCGACGAGCAGTACTTC.

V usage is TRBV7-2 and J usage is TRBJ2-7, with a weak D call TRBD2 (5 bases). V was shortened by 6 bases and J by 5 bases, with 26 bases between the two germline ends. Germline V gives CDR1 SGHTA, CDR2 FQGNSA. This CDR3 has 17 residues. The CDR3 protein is CASSPIMGGRSSHEQYF. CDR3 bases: TGTGCCAGCAGTCCAATCATGGGCGGGCGTTCTTCGCACGAGCAGTACTTC.

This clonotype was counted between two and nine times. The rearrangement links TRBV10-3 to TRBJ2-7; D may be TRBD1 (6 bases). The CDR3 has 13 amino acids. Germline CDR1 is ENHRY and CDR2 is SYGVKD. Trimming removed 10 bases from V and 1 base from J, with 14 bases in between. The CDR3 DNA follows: TGTGCCAGCAGGGGACGCCCATCCTACGAGCAGTACTTC. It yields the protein CASRGRPSYEQYF.

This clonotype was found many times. CDR3 nucleotide sequence: TGCAGCGTTGAAGTACCATCCTATGGCTACACCTTC. Amino acids: CSVEVPSYGYTF. V usage is TRBV29-1 and J usage is TRBJ1-2; D is unclear. CDR1 and CDR2 from the germline V gene are SQVTM and ANQGSEA. There are 12 residues in the CDR3. V lost 1 base, J lost 4 bases, and 7 bases lay in between.

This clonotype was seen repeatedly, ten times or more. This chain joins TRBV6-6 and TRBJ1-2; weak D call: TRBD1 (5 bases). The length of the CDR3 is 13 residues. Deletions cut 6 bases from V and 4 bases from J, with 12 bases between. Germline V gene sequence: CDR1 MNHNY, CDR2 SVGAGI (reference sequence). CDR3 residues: CASRSTATYGYTF. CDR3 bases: TGTGCCAGCAGGTCGACAGCCACCTATGGCTACACCTTC.

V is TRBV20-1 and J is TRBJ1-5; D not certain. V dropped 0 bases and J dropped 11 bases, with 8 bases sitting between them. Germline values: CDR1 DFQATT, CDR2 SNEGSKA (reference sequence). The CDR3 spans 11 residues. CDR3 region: CSARDQRSQHF. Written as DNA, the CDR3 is TGCAGTGCTAGAGATCAACGGTCCCAGCATTTT.

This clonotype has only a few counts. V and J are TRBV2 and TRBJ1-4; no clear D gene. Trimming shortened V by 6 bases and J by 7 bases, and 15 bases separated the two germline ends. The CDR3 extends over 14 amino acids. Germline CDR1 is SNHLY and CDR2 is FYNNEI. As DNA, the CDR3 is TGTGCCAGCAGGATGGACGGCCCGAGTGAAAAACTGTTTTTT. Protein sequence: CASRMDGPSEKLFF.

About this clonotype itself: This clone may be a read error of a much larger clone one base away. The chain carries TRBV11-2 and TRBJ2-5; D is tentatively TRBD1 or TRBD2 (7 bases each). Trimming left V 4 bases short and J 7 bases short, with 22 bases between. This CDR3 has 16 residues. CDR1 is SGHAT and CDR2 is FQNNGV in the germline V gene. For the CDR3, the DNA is TGTGCCAGCAGCTCGGCAGGGGGACCGGGGGGCGCGACCCAGTACTTC. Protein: CASSSAGGPGGATQYF.

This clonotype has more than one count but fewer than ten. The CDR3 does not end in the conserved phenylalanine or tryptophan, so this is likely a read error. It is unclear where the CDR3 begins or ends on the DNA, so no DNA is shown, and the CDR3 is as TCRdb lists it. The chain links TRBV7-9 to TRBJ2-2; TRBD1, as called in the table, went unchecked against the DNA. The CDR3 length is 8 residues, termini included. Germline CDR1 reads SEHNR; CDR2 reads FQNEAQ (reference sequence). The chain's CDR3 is CASSRRGP.

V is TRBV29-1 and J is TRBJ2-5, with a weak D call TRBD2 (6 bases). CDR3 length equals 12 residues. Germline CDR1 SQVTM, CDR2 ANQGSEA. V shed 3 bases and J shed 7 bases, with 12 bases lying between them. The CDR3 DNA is TGCAGCGTTGATGCGGGGCTTGGGACCCAGTACTTC. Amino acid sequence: CSVDAGLGTQYF.

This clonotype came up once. CDR3 DNA: TGTGCCAGTAGTACCGGAGCGGGGGGTGGTCAGCCCCAGCATTTT. Protein product: CASSTGAGGGQPQHF. This rearrangement joins TRBV19 to TRBJ1-5; D might be TRBD1 (5 bases). The CDR3 totals 15 residues. The germline V and J ends were trimmed by 4 bases and 6 bases, with 16 bases remaining between them. Germline lookup yields CDR1 LNHDA and CDR2 SQIVND (reference sequence).

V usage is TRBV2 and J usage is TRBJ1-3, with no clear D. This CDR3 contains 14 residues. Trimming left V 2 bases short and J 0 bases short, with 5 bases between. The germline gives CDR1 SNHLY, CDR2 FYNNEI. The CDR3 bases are TGTGCCAGCAGTGAACATCGCTCTGGAAACACCATATATTTT. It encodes CASSEHRSGNTIYF.

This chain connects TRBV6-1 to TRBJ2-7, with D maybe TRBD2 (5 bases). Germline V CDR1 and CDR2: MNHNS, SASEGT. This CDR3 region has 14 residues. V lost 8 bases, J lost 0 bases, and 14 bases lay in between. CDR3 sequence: CASLTASGSYEQYF. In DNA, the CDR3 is TGTGCCAGCCTCACCGCCAGCGGCTCCTACGAGCAGTACTTC.

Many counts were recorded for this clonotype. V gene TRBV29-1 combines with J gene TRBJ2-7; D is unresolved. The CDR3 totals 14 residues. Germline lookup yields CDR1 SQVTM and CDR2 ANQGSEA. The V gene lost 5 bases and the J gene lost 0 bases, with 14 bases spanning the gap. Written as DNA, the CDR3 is TGCAGCGTTATCCTGAGGCCAAGCTCCTACGAGCAGTACTTC. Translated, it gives CSVILRPSSYEQYF.

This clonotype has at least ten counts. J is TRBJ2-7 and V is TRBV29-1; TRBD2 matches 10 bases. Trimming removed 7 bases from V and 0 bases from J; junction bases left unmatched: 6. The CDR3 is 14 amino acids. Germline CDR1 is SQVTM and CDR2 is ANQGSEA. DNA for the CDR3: TGCAGCGCTTCTAGCGGGAGCCACTCCTACGAGCAGTACTTC. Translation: CSASSGSHSYEQYF.